Listed below are T cell receptor beta chains from one sample, sequenced in a study of T cell responses to AZD1222 COVID-19 vaccine. The repertoire was sequenced with immunoSEQ multiplex PCR; TCRdb's copy has only in-frame clones and lacks some. The sample records about 150,000 clones, approximately 88% being singletons. The sequenced sample was peripheral blood, obtained on day 0 of MenACWY control vaccination. Receptors were obtained from an adult in good health. The CDR3 runs from the conserved cysteine through the conserved F or W. D genes are given only for firm matches. Part of the rows lack a size; the others show once, few, many or a class for expanded clones.

j_call clone_size d_call v_call cdr3_aa cdr3_nt
TRBJ2-2 - - TRBV7-6 CASSSDRPGVVGELFF TGTGCCAGCAGCTCCGACCGTCCAGGGGTTGTCGGGGAGCTGTTTTTT
TRBJ2-1 - - TRBV7-9 CASSRDNEQFF TGTGCCAGCAGCCGGGACAATGAGCAGTTCTTC
TRBJ1-6 - TRBD1 TRBV18 CASSPPTGGNNSPLHF TGTGCCAGCTCACCTCCGACAGGGGGCAATAATTCACCCCTCCACTTT
TRBJ1-6 - TRBD1 TRBV5-1 CASSTTGAGSPLHF TGCGCCAGCAGCACTACAGGGGCGGGTTCACCCCTCCACTTT
TRBJ2-2 - TRBD1 TRBV7-6 CASSLGFPGQVNTGELFF TGTGCCAGCAGCTTAGGGTTCCCGGGACAGGTGAACACCGGGGAGCTGTTTTTT
TRBJ1-6 many - TRBV4-2 CASSQDQRGYSPLHF TGTGCCAGCAGCCAAGATCAGCGGGGATATTCACCCCTCCACTTT
TRBJ2-1 - - TRBV4-2 CASSQAGVLGHEQFF TGTGCCAGCAGCCAAGCTGGGGTTTTAGGCCATGAGCAGTTCTTC
TRBJ2-1 few - TRBV18 CASSPAAGPYNEQFF TGTGCCAGCTCACCTGCGGCAGGGCCCTACAATGAGCAGTTCTTC
TRBJ2-7 - TRBD1 TRBV4-1 CASSPRDRIYEQYF TGCGCCAGCAGCCCGCGGGACAGGATCTACGAGCAGTACTTC
TRBJ1-1 - - TRBV28 CASSFAGGMNTEAFF TGTGCCAGCAGTTTCGCGGGGGGCATGAACACTGAAGCTTTCTTT
TRBJ2-7 - - TRBV6-1 CASSEVAEAYEQYF TGTGCCAGCAGTGAAGTGGCTGAGGCCTACGAGCAGTACTTC
TRBJ2-1 few - TRBV7-2 CASSLFGARNEQFF TGTGCCAGCAGCTTATTCGGGGCCAGGAATGAGCAGTTCTTC
TRBJ2-7 once - TRBV28 CASKVGGSSYEQYF TGTGCCAGCAAGGTTGGAGGGAGCTCCTACGAGCAGTACTTC
TRBJ1-3 - - TRBV7-9 CASHRPGSLGNTIYF TGTGCCAGCCACCGCCCGGGGAGCCTTGGAAACACCATATATTTT
TRBJ1-2 - TRBD1 TRBV6-5 CASSYFDREDGYTF TGTGCCAGCAGTTATTTCGACAGGGAGGATGGCTACACCTTC
TRBJ2-5 - TRBD1 TRBV3-1/TRBV3-2 CASGTGKTQYF TGTGCCAGCGGGACAGGGAAGACCCAGTACTTC
TRBJ1-2 - TRBD1 TRBV19 CASSLDRVSGGYTF TGTGCCAGTAGCTTGGACAGGGTCAGTGGTGGCTACACCTTC